The rows below give T cell receptor beta chains drawn from one sample of a study of Ad26.COV2.S vaccination and SARS-CoV-2 variants. The repertoire was sequenced with immunoSEQ multiplex PCR; TCRdb's copy has only in-frame clones and lacks some. The top ten hold approximately 1.7% of the sample, which has fewer than 600,000 clones, about 88% seen once. Sequenced material: peripheral blood, taken in a trial of Ad26.COV2.S vaccine versus placebo. The receptors come from a person between 18 and 59 years old who received the Ad26.COV2.S COVID-19 vaccine or a placebo. Each CDR3 is given with its conserved first and last residue. The D gene is left open where the match is weak. Expanded clones get a size class; other rows say once, few or many, or leave the size out.

TRBD2	TRBV7-9	TRBJ2-3	NA	CASSDSDAGEFLGTQYF	TGTGCCAGCAGCGACTCTGATGCGGGAGAGTTCCTTGGTACGCAGTATTTT
TRBD2	TRBV5-4	TRBJ2-1	NA	CASSLLVSGGDEQFF	TGTGCCAGCAGCTTGTTAGTTAGCGGGGGGGATGAGCAGTTCTTC
NA	TRBV29-1	TRBJ1-4	once	CSSKAGDEKLFF	TGCAGCTCTAAGGCCGGCGATGAAAAACTGTTTTTT
NA	TRBV19	TRBJ2-3	NA	CASSIGWITDWDTDTQYF	TGTGCCAGTAGTATAGGGTGGATTACGGACTGGGACACAGATACGCAGTATTTT
TRBD2	TRBV28	TRBJ2-1	NA	CASSFPGGSNEQFF	TGTGCCAGCAGTTTCCCGGGAGGAAGCAATGAGCAGTTCTTC
NA	TRBV4-1	TRBJ2-1	NA	CASSPGHAGYNEQFF	TGCGCCAGCAGCCCGGGACATGCGGGGTACAATGAGCAGTTCTTC
TRBD2	TRBV10-3	TRBJ2-5	NA	CAISMTSGSSETQYF	TGTGCCATCAGCATGACTAGCGGGTCCTCGGAGACCCAGTACTTC
NA	TRBV20-1	TRBJ1-1	once	CSASWSTMNTEAFF	TGCAGTGCTAGTTGGTCAACCATGAACACTGAAGCTTTCTTT
TRBD2	TRBV5-1	TRBJ2-7	NA	CASSATSGTVEQYF	TGCGCCAGCAGCGCCACTAGCGGGACTGTCGAGCAGTACTTC
TRBD1	TRBV28	TRBJ2-3	NA	CASSLQGAQFTDTQYF	TGTGCCAGCAGTCTACAGGGGGCGCAATTTACAGATACGCAGTATTTT
NA	TRBV6-5	TRBJ2-3	NA	CAVGGHTDTQYF	TGTGCCGTAGGTGGGCACACAGATACGCAGTATTTT
TRBD1	TRBV5-4	TRBJ1-1	NA	CASSPDRGSPEAFF	TGTGCCAGCAGCCCGGACAGGGGAAGCCCTGAAGCTTTCTTT
NA	TRBV7-2	TRBJ1-2	NA	CASSLVDGNYGYTF	TGTGCCAGCAGCTTAGTGGATGGGAACTATGGCTACACCTTC
NA	TRBV18	TRBJ2-7	NA	CASSPSGSYEQYF	TGTGCCAGCTCACCGAGCGGATCCTACGAGCAGTACTTC
TRBD1	TRBV5-1	TRBJ1-2	NA	CASSSTGIYGYTF	TGCGCCAGCAGCTCGACAGGGATCTATGGCTACACCTTC
TRBD1	TRBV9	TRBJ1-2	NA	CASSALGQGNNYGYTF	TGTGCCAGCAGCGCCCTGGGACAGGGAAATAACTATGGCTACACCTTC
NA	TRBV7-9	TRBJ2-7	NA	CASSLVGVHEQYF	TGTGCCAGCAGCTTAGTTGGGGTTCACGAGCAGTACTTC
NA	TRBV9	TRBJ2-2	NA	CASSVGRTRNTGELFF	TGTGCCAGCAGCGTAGGTAGGACAAGAAACACCGGGGAGCTGTTTTTT
TRBD1	TRBV6-5	TRBJ1-1	NA	CASRSNWDSTEAFF	TGTGCCAGCAGGAGCAACTGGGACAGCACTGAAGCTTTCTTT
TRBD1	TRBV6-2/TRBV6-3	TRBJ1-5	NA	CASSRDRGDQPQHF	TGTGCCAGCAGTCGGGACAGGGGTGACCAGCCCCAGCATTTT
NA	TRBV7-9	TRBJ2-6	NA	CASSLRPPSSGANVLTF	TGTGCCAGCAGCTTAAGGCCTCCCAGCTCTGGGGCCAACGTCCTGACTTTC
NA	TRBV2	TRBJ2-7	NA	CASHPRRNYEQYF	TGTGCCAGCCACCCAAGACGGAACTACGAGCAGTACTTC
NA	TRBV7-9	TRBJ2-2	NA	CASSLVPGWDTGELFF	TGTGCCAGCAGCTTAGTCCCAGGGTGGGACACCGGGGAGCTGTTTTTT
TRBD2	TRBV6-5	TRBJ2-5	NA	CASSRLAGGRETQYF	TGTGCCAGCAGCAGACTAGCGGGAGGGAGGGAGACCCAGTACTTC
TRBD2	TRBV6-5	TRBJ2-7	NA	CASSGTPNYEQYF	TGTGCCAGTAGCGGGACCCCGAACTACGAGCAGTACTTC
TRBD1	TRBV6-5	TRBJ2-7	NA	CASSRPGQGYEQYF	TGTGCCAGCAGTCGTCCGGGACAGGGCTACGAGCAGTACTTC
NA	TRBV5-5	TRBJ1-2	few	CASSSSTEYYGYTF	TGTGCCAGCAGCTCATCGACAGAATACTATGGCTACACCTTC
NA	TRBV10-3	TRBJ1-2	NA	CAIMGLGREKYGYTF	TGTGCCATCATGGGTTTGGGCAGGGAGAAGTATGGCTACACCTTC
NA	TRBV3-1/TRBV3-2	TRBJ2-3	NA	CASSPRPATDTQYF	TGTGCCAGCAGCCCGAGGCCAGCAACAGATACGCAGTATTTT
NA	TRBV30	TRBJ1-2	NA	CAWSPGYGYTF	TGTGCCTGGAGTCCGGGCTATGGCTACACCTTC
TRBD1	TRBV11-1	TRBJ1-4	NA	CASSPRQGVNEKLFF	TGTGCCAGCAGCCCCCGACAGGGGGTTAATGAAAAACTGTTTTTT
TRBD1	TRBV6-1	TRBJ1-1	NA	CASSAGQGVEVNTEAFF	TGTGCCAGCAGTGCCGGACAGGGGGTCGAGGTAAACACTGAAGCTTTCTTT
NA	TRBV7-2	TRBJ2-7	NA	CASSFSTGSYEQYF	TGTGCCAGCAGCTTTAGTACAGGCTCCTACGAGCAGTACTTC
NA	TRBV14	TRBJ2-1	NA	CASSHLYNEQFF	TGTGCCAGCAGCCACCTATACAATGAGCAGTTCTTC
NA	TRBV5-4	TRBJ2-7	NA	CASSLVRDGRPYF	TGTGCCAGCAGCTTGGTAAGGGACGGCAGGCCGTACTTC
TRBD1	TRBV7-2	TRBJ2-5	NA	CASSPGQGKLWYQETQYF	TGTGCCAGCAGCCCGGGACAGGGGAAGCTATGGTACCAAGAGACCCAGTACTTC